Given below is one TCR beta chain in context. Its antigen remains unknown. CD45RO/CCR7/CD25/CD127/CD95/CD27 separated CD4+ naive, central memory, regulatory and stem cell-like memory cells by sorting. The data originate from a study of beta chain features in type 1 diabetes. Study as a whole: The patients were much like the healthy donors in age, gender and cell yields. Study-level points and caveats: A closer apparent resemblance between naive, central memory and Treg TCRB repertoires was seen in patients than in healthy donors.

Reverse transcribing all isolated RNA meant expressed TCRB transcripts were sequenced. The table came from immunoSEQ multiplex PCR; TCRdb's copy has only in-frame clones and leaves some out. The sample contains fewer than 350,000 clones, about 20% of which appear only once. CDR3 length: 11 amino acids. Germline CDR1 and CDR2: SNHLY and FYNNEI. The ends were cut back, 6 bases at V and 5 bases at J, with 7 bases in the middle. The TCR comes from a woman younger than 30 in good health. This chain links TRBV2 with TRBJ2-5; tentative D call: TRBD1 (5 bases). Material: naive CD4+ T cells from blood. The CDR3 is CASSRAETQYF. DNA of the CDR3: TGTGCCAGCAGCAGGGCTGAGACCCAGTACTTC.